This TCR beta chain was sequenced for a study of neurological immune-mediated disorders (dated by TCRdb to 2018 to 2020). Background on the whole study: Using UMI-based sequencing, the study compared peripheral blood TCR-beta repertoires from patients with HTLV-I-associated myelopathy (HAM/TSP), patients with multiple sclerosis, and healthy controls. The roughly 110 TCR-beta libraries covered PBMC samples along with longitudinal samples, technical triplicates, and paired sorted CD4+ and CD8+ T-cell subsets. Longitudinal HAM/TSP donors and healthy donors each had 3 time-points at intervals of about 3-45 months. The cohort included some 66 subjects: about 15 with HAM/TSP, roughly 35 with multiple sclerosis, and 20 or so healthy controls.

cDNA was synthesized by template-switch 5'RACE using a primer carrying a 10-nucleotide random unique molecular identifier by which each TCR transcript was tagged. Over 180 million TCR-beta sequences, covering 15-18 subjects, were produced in each sequencing run. Total RNA was extracted with the RNeasy kit. The KAPA Real-time Library Amplification kit was used to amplify TCR-beta VDJ regions with primers targeting the TCR constant region and the 5'RACE anchor. Sample indexes and Illumina adaptors were added in a first PCR, after which library yield was increased in a second PCR. After Ampure bead purification, the TCR product of roughly 650 bp was size-selected on a 2% E-gel SizeSelection system. Before pooling, libraries had their quality checked on a Bioanalyzer, their concentration measured with Qubit, and their quantity determined with the Kapa Library Quantification kit. Libraries were sequenced paired-end 2 x 150 bp on an Illumina HiSeq 2500. To increase sequence diversity, roughly 24-32% phiX was spiked into each library pool. Per the original workflow: Quality-filtered reads were processed with the UMI-based MiGEC pipeline, which removed over 80% of raw TCR sequences during error correction. VDJ genes were aligned to IMGT germline references, and clonotypes were defined by unique CDR3 amino acid sequence plus V-J genes. Clonal expansion, Shannon diversity and CDR3 relatedness (CalcPairwiseDistances, ClusterSamples) were evaluated with VDJtools, and phylogenetic trees were built with CLCbio workbench. Clones with at least 8 unique UMIs were defined as expanded, with this threshold being based on coefficient-of-variation modelling across technical triplicates. TCRdb trimmed the raw reads at Q25, called clones with MiXCR and kept productive beta chains. Each entry merges the rows of one CDR3 protein and shows their most common DNA and genes. The V and J calls reflect TCRdb's pipeline rather than the authors' work. For this sample the table gives roughly 57,000 distinct CDR3 sequences, of which roughly 8% were detected only once. About 2% of the sample comes from the top ten.

The CDR3 starts with the cysteine, ends with the phenylalanine, and has 13 residues. CDR3 DNA is the only sequence kept; it has 39 bases, read in frame from the first base. The germline V gene supplies CDR1 SQVTM and CDR2 ANQGSEA. V is pruned by 7 bases and J by 3 bases, leaving 3 bases of the junction without a gene match. Points the paper makes about the study in general: No identical CDR3 amino acid sequences were found to be shared among expanded clones across subjects, suggesting that TCR-beta repertoires were private in all groups. TCR clonal expansion was highest in HAM/TSP patients and lowest in MS patients, with MS patients falling below even healthy controls.

This clonotype turned up a few times. This clone's antigen is unknown. There are no base qualities to consult, and no much larger clone falls within one base. What this sample's time point label stands for: longitudinal time-point 3. Blood bank volunteers in Maryland, USA served as the healthy controls. For unsorted PBMC libraries, 2 million PBMCs were used after storage in RNAlater at -80 degrees C until RNA extraction. Peripheral blood was subjected to Ficoll-Hypaque density gradient centrifugation to isolate PBMCs, which were then cryopreserved in liquid nitrogen. The chain is encoded by TRBV29-1 joined to TRBJ1-5; 10 central bases correspond to TRBD1. This TCR came from a woman aged 40 to 55 in good health. The sequencing input was PBMCs. The CDR3 here reads CSAGTGDNQPQHF. Read as DNA, the sequence is TGCAGCGCCGGGACAGGGGACAATCAGCCCCAGCATTTT. Outside the CDR3, residues come from the reference TRBV29-1 and TRBJ1-5 proteins, so the full variable domain is: SAVISQKPSRDICQRGTSLTIQCQVDSQVTMMFWYRQQPGQSLTLIATANQGSEATYESGFVIDKFPISRPNLTFSTLTVSNMSPEDSSIYLCSAGTGDNQPQHFGDGTRLSIL.